A single sample is the source of the 6 T cell receptor beta chains below, sequenced in a study of T cell responses to AZD1222 COVID-19 vaccine. Assay used: immunoSEQ multiplex PCR; TCRdb lists only in-frame clones, some missing. Of over 100,000 clones listed, 70% to 90% are singletons. The material was peripheral blood, obtained on day 0 of AZD1222 vaccination. All receptors derive from an adult in good health.

This clone occurred once. V gene TRBV9 combines with J gene TRBJ1-1; D not certain. CDR1 is SGDLS, CDR2 YYNGEE, per germline. The CDR3 consists of 13 residues. V dropped 3 bases and J dropped 1 base, with 7 bases sitting between them. The CDR3 here is CASSAGPNTEAFF. CDR3 DNA sequence: TGTGCCAGCAGCGCAGGACCGAACACTGAAGCTTTCTTT.

V and J are TRBV6-4 and TRBJ2-2, with 7 bases fitting TRBD1. This CDR3 has 14 amino acids. V shed 7 bases and J 4 bases; nucleotides not matched to a gene: 6. Germline lookup yields CDR1 MRHNA and CDR2 SNTAGT. Here the CDR3 DNA reads TGTGCCAGCAAACTTACAGGGGCCACCGGGGAGCTGTTTTTT. Translating it yields CASKLTGATGELFF.

V gene TRBV7-2 combines with J gene TRBJ2-5; D uncertain. Germline V CDR1 and CDR2: SGHTA, FQGNSA. Trimming took off 1 base at V and 6 bases at J, with 6 bases between the two ends. There are 12 residues in the CDR3. The CDR3 loop reads CASSLERKTQYF. The DNA of the CDR3 is TGTGCCAGCAGCTTAGAGAGGAAGACCCAGTACTTC.

This clone was recorded at least ten times. The rearrangement links TRBV5-4 to TRBJ2-1, with 8 nucleotides matching TRBD1. Trimming at V came to 4 bases and at J to 3 bases, leaving 3 bases not matched to a gene. The CDR3 sequence is 14 residues long. Germline V gene data show CDR1 as SGHNT and CDR2 as YYREEE (reference sequence). CDR3 sequence reads: CASSGDRIYNEQFF. CDR3 bases: TGTGCCAGCAGCGGGGACAGGATCTACAATGAGCAGTTCTTC.

V gene TRBV7-3 combines with J gene TRBJ2-1; tentative D call: TRBD1 (6 bases). The germline gives CDR1 SGHTA, CDR2 FQGTGA. The CDR3 length is 17 residues. V dropped 5 bases and J dropped 0 bases, with 17 bases sitting between them. The CDR3 sequence: CASSPWARGSSYNEQFF. CDR3 DNA: TGTGCCAGCAGCCCCTGGGCTAGGGGGAGCTCCTACAATGAGCAGTTCTTC.

The J gene is TRBJ2-3, the V gene TRBV7-2; 14 bases map to TRBD2. The CDR3 has 16 residues. Germline CDR1 and CDR2: SGHTA and FQGNSA. The J segment lost 1 base and the V segment lost 3 bases, leaving 0 bases of the junction unmatched. The CDR3 sequence is CASSLGLAGGTDTQYF. The CDR3 DNA is TGTGCCAGCAGCTTGGGACTAGCGGGAGGCACAGATACGCAGTATTTT.